This TCR beta chain was identified during a study of monozygotic twins with inflammatory bowel disease. From the 5' RACE reads, TCRdb lists one entry per CDR3 protein and no DNA. This repertoire includes around 150,000 distinct CDR3 sequences. The germline V gene has CDR1 SGHAT and CDR2 FQNNGV. CDR3 length: 15 residues. Notes on the study in general: IBD patients shared fewer clonotypes with others than healthy twins, especially with disease activity.

Of note for this clonotype: Its antigen is currently unknown.

The sequence was collected from a human donor with ulcerative colitis or Crohn's disease, or a healthy co-twin of an affected twin (not recorded which). The J gene is TRBJ1-2, the V gene TRBV11-2; the D call from TCRdb, TRBD1, cannot be confirmed without DNA. The specimen sequenced was blood. CDR3 protein: CASSLGRSRDYGYTF.